This T cell receptor beta chain was captured by sequencing in a study of tumor-infiltrating lymphocytes in primary liver carcinoma. Study at large: Lesions, classed as T1-T3 N0M0, spanned roughly 4 to 10 cm across.

This CDR3 is built from 12 residues. Germline values: CDR1 MNHNS, CDR2 SASEGT. The template, around 520 ng total RNA, yielded TCR beta cDNA made with a constant-region primer. Slightly modified ARM-PCR with three nested multiplex PCR rounds yielded TCR beta libraries. Running around 9 cycles apiece, the first two PCR rounds relied on TRBV1-TRBV30 forward primers together with a C-beta reverse primer. TCRdb itself ran the multiplex PCR reads through MiXCR, one entry per CDR3 protein. This sample has 300,000 to 400,000 distinct CDR3 sequences, with around three fifths found just once. Points from the study as a whole: Among the pair types, tumor region pairs showed more overlap than tumor-adjacent and tumor-blood pairs. Significantly greater top-250-clone fractions characterized tumors relative to blood (p = 0.039).

With respect to this clonotype: What it recognizes is unknown. At one boundary the junction diverges from the germline segment, which might be a read error.

Germline DNA was also extracted, with blood RNA taken from unsorted whole blood. Sequenced material: peripheral blood. The TCR sequence derives from a man in his forties or fifties with primary liver carcinoma and hepatitis B virus infection. J is TRBJ1-4 and V is TRBV6-1, with a possible D match to TRBD1 (5 bases). The CDR3 DNA follows: TGTGCCACCATGGGGCAGAATGAAGAACTGTTTTTT. Amino acid sequence: CATMGQNEELFF.